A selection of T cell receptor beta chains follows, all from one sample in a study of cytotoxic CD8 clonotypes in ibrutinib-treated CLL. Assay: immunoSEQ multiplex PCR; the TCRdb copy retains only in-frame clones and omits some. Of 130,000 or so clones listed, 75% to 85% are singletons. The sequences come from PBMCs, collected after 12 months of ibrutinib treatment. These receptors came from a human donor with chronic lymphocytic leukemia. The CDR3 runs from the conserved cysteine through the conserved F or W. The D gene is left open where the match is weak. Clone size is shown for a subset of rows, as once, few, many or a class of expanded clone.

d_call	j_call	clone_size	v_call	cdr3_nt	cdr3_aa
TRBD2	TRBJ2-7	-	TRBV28	TGTGCCAGCAGTTCCTTGACTAGCGGGAGTTACGAGCAGTACTTC	CASSSLTSGSYEQYF
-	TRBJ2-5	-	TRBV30	TGTGCCTGGTCACTTCAAGAGACCCAGTACTTC	CAWSLQETQYF
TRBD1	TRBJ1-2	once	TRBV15	TGTGCCACCAGCTCCCTAGACCGGCCGGACAGGGCGAGGAACTATGGCTACACCTTC	CATSSLDRPDRARNYGYTF
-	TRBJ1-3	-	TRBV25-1	TGTGCCAGCAGTGGACAGGAGGTCTCTGGAAACACCATATATTTT	CASSGQEVSGNTIYF
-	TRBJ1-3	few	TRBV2	TGTGCCAGCACTCAGCGGGCAGGATACTCTGGAAACACCATATATTTT	CASTQRAGYSGNTIYF
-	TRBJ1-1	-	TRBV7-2	TGTGCCAGCAGCTTTATGCCGGACAATGAAGCTTTCTTT	CASSFMPDNEAFF
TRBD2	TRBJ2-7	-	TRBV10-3	TGTGCCATCAGTGTTGGGACTAGCGGGAGGCACTCCTACGAGCAGTACTTC	CAISVGTSGRHSYEQYF
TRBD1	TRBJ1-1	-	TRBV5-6	TGTGCCAGCAGCTTGGGGGGGACAGGAGGCGCTTTCTTT	CASSLGGTGGAFF
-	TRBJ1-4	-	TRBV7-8	TGTGCCAGCAGCTTAGGCCCCGGGGCGCAGGATGAAAAACTGTTTTTT	CASSLGPGAQDEKLFF
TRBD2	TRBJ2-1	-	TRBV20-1	TGCAGTGCTAGGACTAGCTATGAGCAGTTCTTC	CSARTSYEQFF
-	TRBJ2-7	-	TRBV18	TGTGCCAGCTCACCCTTGGCGGCGCTATCCTACGAGCAGTACTTC	CASSPLAALSYEQYF
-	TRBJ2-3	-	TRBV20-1	TGCAGTGCGGAGGGGGATACGCAGTATTTT	CSAEGDTQYF
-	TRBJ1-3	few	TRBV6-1	TGTGCCAGCAGTGAACAGGGTTCTGGAAACACCATATATTTT	CASSEQGSGNTIYF
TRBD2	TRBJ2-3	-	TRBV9	TGTGCCAGCAGCCCTCCCGGACTAGCGGGACAAGATACGCAGTATTTT	CASSPPGLAGQDTQYF
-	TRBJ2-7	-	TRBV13	TGTGCCAGCAGCTTAAGCGGGTGGGGCGGACCTACCTACGAGCAGTACTTC	CASSLSGWGGPTYEQYF
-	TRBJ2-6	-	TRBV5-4	TGTGCCAGCAGCTTATTCTACGGGGCCAACGTCCTGACTTTC	CASSLFYGANVLTF
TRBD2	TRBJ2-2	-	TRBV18	TGTGCCAGCTCACTAGCGGGAGATGTCACCGGGGAGCTGTTTTTT	CASSLAGDVTGELFF
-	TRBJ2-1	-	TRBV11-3	TGTGCCAGCAGCTTAGATGGGCCGGACGGGGAGCAGTTCTTC	CASSLDGPDGEQFF
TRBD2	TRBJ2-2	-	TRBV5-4	TGTGCCAGCAGCAAGGGACTAGCGGGAGTTACCGGGGAGCTGTTTTTT	CASSKGLAGVTGELFF
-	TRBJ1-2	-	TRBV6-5	TGTGCCAGCAGTTACACCGGGACCGATGGCTACACCTTC	CASSYTGTDGYTF
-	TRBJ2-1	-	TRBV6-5	TGTGCCAGCAGTTACTCTGGGGGCTTGGGAAATGAGCAGTTCTTC	CASSYSGGLGNEQFF
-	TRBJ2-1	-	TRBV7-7	TGTGCCAGCAGCCGATCAAGCGGAAGCTCCTACAATGAGCAGTTCTTC	CASSRSSGSSYNEQFF
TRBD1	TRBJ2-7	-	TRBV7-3	TGTGCCAGCAGCTTAAAGTCCGGGACAGGGGTTGAGCAGTACTTC	CASSLKSGTGVEQYF
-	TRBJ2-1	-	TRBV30	TGTGCCTGGAGGTGGGAAGCCGCAATCGATGAGCAGTTCTTC	CAWRWEAAIDEQFF
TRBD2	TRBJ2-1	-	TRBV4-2	TGTGCCAGCAGCCAAGATCGGCGGGAGGTAGGGGTCAATGAGCAGTTCTTC	CASSQDRREVGVNEQFF
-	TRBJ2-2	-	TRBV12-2	TGTGCAAGTCGCTTAGGGGGAGCCTTAGCGGGAATCGACACCGGGGAGCTGTTTTTT	CASRLGGALAGIDTGELFF
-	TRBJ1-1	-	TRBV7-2	TGTGCCAGCAGACCCGGGCGGGGGCGAGCTTTCTTT	CASRPGRGRAFF
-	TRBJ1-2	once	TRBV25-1	TGTGCCCCGGTTAGCGCCGCGACAATCTATGGCTACACCTTC	CAPVSAATIYGYTF
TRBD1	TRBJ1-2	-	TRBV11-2	TGCGCCAGCAACCAAAACAGGGGGTTAACGGATGGCTACACCTTC	CASNQNRGLTDGYTF
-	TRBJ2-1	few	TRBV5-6	TGTGCCAGCAGCCCCGAGCTAGCGTTCGGGGCGATTAATGAGCAGTTCTTC	CASSPELAFGAINEQFF
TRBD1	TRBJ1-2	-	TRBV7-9	TGTGCCAGCAGCTTAGCGGGGGACAGGGTGAATGGTGGCTACACCTTC	CASSLAGDRVNGGYTF
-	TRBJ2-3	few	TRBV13	TGTGCCAGCAGCCCGCCTCGTGGGGCAGATACGCAGTATTTT	CASSPPRGADTQYF
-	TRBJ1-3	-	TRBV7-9	TGTGCCAGCAGCTTCAGGGAGCTCTCTGGAAACACCATATATTTT	CASSFRELSGNTIYF
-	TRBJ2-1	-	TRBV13	TGTGCCAGCAGCTTAGCGGGCCTAGTCGGTGAGCAGTTCTTC	CASSLAGLVGEQFF
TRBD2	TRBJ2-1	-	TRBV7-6	TGTGCCAGCAGCTTAGGCGGGACTAGCCTAAGTGAGCAGTTCTTC	CASSLGGTSLSEQFF
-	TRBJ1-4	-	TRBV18	TGTGCCAGCTCACGAACAGAGGATACTAATGAAAAACTGTTTTTT	CASSRTEDTNEKLFF
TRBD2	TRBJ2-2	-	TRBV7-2	TGTGCCAGCAGCTTCAAAGTATTAGCGGGAACGAACACCGGGGAGCTGTTTTTT	CASSFKVLAGTNTGELFF
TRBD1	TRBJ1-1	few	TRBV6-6	TGTGCCAGCAGTTATTCAGGGGGTCGCACTGAAGCTTTCTTT	CASSYSGGRTEAFF
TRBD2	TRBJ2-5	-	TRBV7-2	TGTGCCAGCAGCTTTAGCGGGAGTCGTGAGACCCAGTACTTC	CASSFSGSRETQYF
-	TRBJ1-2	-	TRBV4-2	TGTGCCAGCAGCCAAGTCGAACAGTACTATGGCTACACCTTC	CASSQVEQYYGYTF
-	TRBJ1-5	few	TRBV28	TGTGCCAGCAGTTTATACAATCAGCCCCAGCATTTT	CASSLYNQPQHF
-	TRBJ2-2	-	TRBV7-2	TGTGCCAGCAGCTTAGCGTGGGCTAGTTACGGGGAGCTGTTTTTT	CASSLAWASYGELFF
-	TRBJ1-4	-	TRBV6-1	TGTGCCAGCAGTGAATTGGACAGAGATGAAAAACTGTTTTTT	CASSELDRDEKLFF
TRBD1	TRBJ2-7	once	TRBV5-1	TGCGCCAGCAGCTTGGGACAGGGTTTGGGCGAGCAGTACTTC	CASSLGQGLGEQYF
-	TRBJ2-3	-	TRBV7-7	TGTGCTAGCAGACCCGACAGGACATCCGATACGCAGTATTTT	CASRPDRTSDTQYF
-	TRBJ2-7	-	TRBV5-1	TGCGCCACCGTCGGCCAAATCCTGGAAGGCGAGCAGTACTTC	CATVGQILEGEQYF
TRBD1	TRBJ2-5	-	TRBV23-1	TGCGCCAGCAGTCAGCCGACAGGGAAAGAGACCCAGTACTTC	CASSQPTGKETQYF
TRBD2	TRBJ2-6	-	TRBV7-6	TGTGCCAGCAGCTTTCCTAGCGGGGACTCTGGGGCCAACGTCCTGACTTTC	CASSFPSGDSGANVLTF
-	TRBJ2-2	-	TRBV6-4	TGTGCCAGCAGTCCCTACGGGGGCCACACCGGGGAGCTGTTTTTT	CASSPYGGHTGELFF
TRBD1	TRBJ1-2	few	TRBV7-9	TGTGCCAGCAGCTTCATCGGGGACAGGTTTGGCTACACCTTC	CASSFIGDRFGYTF
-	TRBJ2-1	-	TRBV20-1	TGCAAGAGGTACAATGAGCAGTTCTTC	CKRYNEQFF
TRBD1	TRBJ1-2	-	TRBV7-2	TGTGCCAGCAGCGAAAGCCCCGTTGGGACAGGGGGGGGCTACACCTTC	CASSESPVGTGGGYTF
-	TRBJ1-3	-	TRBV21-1	TGTGCCAGCAGAGGAAACACCATATATTTT	CASRGNTIYF
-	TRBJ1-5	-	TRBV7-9	TGTGCCAGCAGCCCCTCAAGCCTCGAGCCCCAGCATTTT	CASSPSSLEPQHF
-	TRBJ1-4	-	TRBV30	TGTGCCTGGAGCGCGACCAGGGGTGTCGTGACTAATGAAAAACTGTTTTTT	CAWSATRGVVTNEKLFF
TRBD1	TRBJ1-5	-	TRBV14	TGTGCCAGCAGCCAAGATTTGGCGACAGGGGGGGCTCACTACTATCAGCCCCAGCATTTT	CASSQDLATGGAHYYQPQHF
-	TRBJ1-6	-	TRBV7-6	TGTGCCAGCAGCTTATACAGGGCCAATTCACCCCTCCACTTT	CASSLYRANSPLHF
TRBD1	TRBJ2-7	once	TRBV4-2	TGTGCCAGCAGCCAGAGACAGGGGAGAGCAGCGGCAAGGTCCTACGAGCAGTACTTC	CASSQRQGRAAARSYEQYF
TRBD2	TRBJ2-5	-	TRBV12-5	TGTGCTAGTGGTTTGGGACTAGCGGGAGGCCAAGAGACCCAGTACTTC	CASGLGLAGGQETQYF